This TCR beta chain was retrieved from a study of spatial heterogeneity in lung cancer. This clonotype turned up a few times. All TCR cDNA molecules were individually tagged with a unique molecular identifier. TCRdb re-called the 5' RACE reads through MiXCR, storing one row per CDR3 protein. The sample contains more than 80,000 distinct CDR3 sequences, less than 15% of which appear only once. The CDR3 covers 14 residues. V lost 1 base and J lost 2, with 7 bases in between. Germline V gene sequence: CDR1 SGHTA, CDR2 FQGNSA. Time point reported: sample taken at primary tumor resection. This rearrangement joins TRBV7-2 to TRBJ2-3; D gene ambiguous. The material was PBMCs, obtained at surgery. The origin of this receptor is a male donor with early-stage non-small cell lung cancer. CDR3 nucleotides: TGTGCCAGCAGCTTAGGGACGCCCACAGATACGCAGTATTTT. Translating gives CASSLGTPTDTQYF.